This is a list of T cell receptor beta chains from one sample in a study of early T cells in non-severe SARS-CoV-2 infection. MiXCR, applied by TCRdb to the 5' RACE reads, yields one record per CDR3 protein. The table shows 55,000 to 85,000 distinct CDR3 sequences, with over 8% occurring only once. This sample comprised whole blood, obtained at baseline. The receptors come from an adult who was a healthcare worker with PCR-confirmed SARS-CoV-2 infection or an uninfected control (not recorded which). CDR3s include the opening cysteine and the closing phenylalanine or tryptophan. D genes are given only for firm matches. A row's size may be missing; if present it is once, few, many or a size class.

j_call,clone_size,v_call,d_call,cdr3_nt,cdr3_aa
TRBJ2-1,NA,TRBV29-1,NA,TGCAGCGTTGGACTAGGGGGCAATGAGCAGTTCTTC,CSVGLGGNEQFF
TRBJ2-3,many,TRBV9,NA,TGTGCCAGCAGCGATCTCAGGGGCTCGGCAGATACGCAGTATTTT,CASSDLRGSADTQYF
TRBJ1-6,many,TRBV29-1,NA,TGCAGCGTCCAGACAGGAAGCTCCTATAATTCACCCCTCCACTTT,CSVQTGSSYNSPLHF
TRBJ2-2,many,TRBV12-3/TRBV12-4,NA,TGTGCCAGCAGCTCGACAGTGTCTCCGAACACCGGGGAGCTGTTTTTT,CASSSTVSPNTGELFF
TRBJ2-7,few,TRBV28,NA,TGTGCCAGCAGTTCCACAGGGATCTACGAGCAGTACTTC,CASSSTGIYEQYF
TRBJ1-6,NA,TRBV5-1,NA,TGCGCCAGCAGCTTAAGATCCTCCTATAATTCACCCCTCCACTTT,CASSLRSSYNSPLHF
TRBJ2-7,many,TRBV5-1,NA,TGCGCCAGCAGCTTGGGTACGGGAGCCTACGAGCAGTACTTC,CASSLGTGAYEQYF
TRBJ2-3,NA,TRBV12-3/TRBV12-4,TRBD1,TGTGCCAGCAACCGGGACAGGGGTACCGATACGCAGTATTTT,CASNRDRGTDTQYF
TRBJ2-2,NA,TRBV5-5,NA,TGTGCCAGCAGCTTGGCGCAGAATCCACCCGGGGAGCTGTTTTTT,CASSLAQNPPGELFF
TRBJ1-1,many,TRBV10-3,NA,TGTGCCATCAGTGTAGGAAACACTGAAGCTTTCTTT,CAISVGNTEAFF
TRBJ2-7,many,TRBV28,TRBD2,TGTGCCAGCAGGACCGCTAGCGGCTACGAGCAGTACTTC,CASRTASGYEQYF
TRBJ2-2,few,TRBV20-1,NA,TGCAGTGCTAGAAATCCGAACACCGGGGAGCTGTTTTTT,CSARNPNTGELFF
TRBJ2-4,NA,TRBV28,TRBD1,TGTGCCAGCATGCTAGGGGGCGCCAAAAACATTCAGTACTTC,CASMLGGAKNIQYF
TRBJ2-1,NA,TRBV9,NA,TGTGCCAGCAGCGTAGACCTCAGTAGGTCCTACAATGAGCAGTTCTTC,CASSVDLSRSYNEQFF
TRBJ1-5,many,TRBV6-2/TRBV6-3,NA,TGTGCCAGTACTCTTCCGGGATTGAATCAGCCCCAGCATTTT,CASTLPGLNQPQHF
TRBJ2-4,many,TRBV4-3,TRBD1,TGCGCCAGCAGCCAAGGACAGGGGGGAAACATTCAGTACTTC,CASSQGQGGNIQYF
TRBJ2-1,NA,TRBV18,NA,TGTGCCAGCTCACCAGAGTCGTTAAATCGGAATGAGCAGTTCTTC,CASSPESLNRNEQFF